The TCR beta chain under discussion was sequenced for a study of cytomegalovirus exposure and HLA in healthy donors (dated by TCRdb to 2017 to 2019). Regarding the research as a whole: In an earlier analysis of around 540 of the donors, 276 Gb of sequence data and 100 million or so unique TCR beta sequences from some 170 million T cells were reported. Typing coverage differed by locus: A, B, C, DRB1 and DQB1 were typed in about 620-640 donors, DQA1 in roughly 510, DPA1 in 600 to 610, and DPB1 in 400 to 490. Donor age, sex, ethnicity and CMV serostatus were collected together with the repertoire data. In the later analysis, no new phenotypic data were used to find candidate immune exposures; instead, reliance was placed on TCR beta sequences and their occurrence across donors. About five DR-DQ haplotypes were treated as single units for association and clustering because of strong linkage in the cohort. Among some 400 genotyped donors of the cohort, an average of around 250,000 unique TCR beta nucleotide sequences was sequenced per donor, of which 15% to 20% were non-productive. The study combined high-throughput TCR immunosequencing, statistical association of individual TCRs with disease status, and machine learning to predict cytomegalovirus infection status. A later analysis re-analyzed previously published TCR beta repertoires from roughly 600 donors and added high-resolution HLA genotyping to study TCR occurrence patterns. The study profiled the T cell repertoires of about 720 subjects by immunosequencing and related them to cytomegalovirus serostatus. Of the roughly 400 genotyped donors, approximately 82% fell in the genetic ancestry cluster associated with self-reported Caucasian donors. An early release that covered about 600 HLA-typed donors contained 250 to 350 gigabases of sequencing data and tens of millions of unique TCR sequences. Genome-wide SNP genotypes for about 65% of the 666 donors were used in a later genetic analysis, which treated that subset as a discovery cohort. Both class I and class II loci were covered by HLA typing, at four-digit resolution. Every discovery cohort repertoire had been produced on one sequencing platform. Besides the first cohort of roughly 700 subjects, a separate validation cohort made up of 120 different subjects was used. The study was designed to test whether signatures of past pathogen exposure could be identified by cataloging public T cell receptors. In an earlier analysis of 550 to 700 of the donors, high-throughput TCR beta sequencing was used to judge whether each TCR beta V gene segment behaved as functional or pseudogenic. The research as a whole found: Correlated functional status among segregating V segments might be attributable to linkage disequilibrium, but an unknown experimental factor could not be ruled out. In vitro tests confirmed that a few of the cytomegalovirus-associated TCR beta chains recognize cytomegalovirus antigens. It was suggested by the authors that the approach could potentially be generalized to other disease states and immunological phenotypes. Cytomegalovirus status was reported to be diagnosed by the classifier with high specificity and sensitivity in both the original and validation cohorts. The cohort was sequenced for TCR beta chains only, and without alpha or paired-chain data the features that could be detected were limited. Fewer than 20 rarely observed V segments, including chromosome 9 orphons, were excluded from the earlier analysis of almost 600 of the donors because counts were too low. V-gene and J-gene trimming of TCR beta chains was associated with a missense DCLRE1C variant in a later genetic analysis, and the association was replicated in an independent cohort. Because the 87-base-pair reads could not distinguish some IMGT-functional V segments, including TRBV6-2 and TRBV6-3, those segments were excluded. Most TCR sequences were observed very rarely across donors, whereas some public TCRs were present in many individuals. A later analysis found that most CMV-associated TCR beta chains appeared HLA-restricted, with HLA associations seemingly driven largely by CMV exposure. In a later analysis, HLA-associated TCR beta chains showed more clonal expansion and lower generation probabilities than non-associated chains that were equally common. In an earlier analysis of approximately 600 of the donors, most TCR beta V segments were observed in productive rearrangements about 87% or about 30% of the time, broadly matching IMGT annotations. A later analysis associated roughly 17,000 TCR beta sequences with specific HLA alleles at a false discovery rate of 0.05. CMV serostatus was the only immune exposure information available for the cohort. Because HLA typing was unavailable for some donors at each locus, only the typed subset was used in association tests. Several of the top co-occurrence clusters appeared to be linked to parvovirus B19, influenza, CMV and Epstein-Barr virus, according to a later analysis. A further reported finding was that TCR beta sequences accurately predicted the HLA-A and HLA-B alleles for most subjects in the first cohort. Strong co-occurrence of HLA alleles, especially DR and DQ, made assigning TCR associations to individual alleles difficult. A later genetic analysis reported fewer N-insertions in productive TCRs among donors in an Asian-associated ancestry cluster than the roughly 700-donor mean. A cluster of highly shared sequence variants was judged likely to be a technical artifact of the sequencing pipeline. The study gave a list of more than 150 TCR beta chains associated with cytomegalovirus. According to a later analysis, TCR association rates differed among HLA loci, with DRB1 alleles showing the most associated TCRs and HLA-C alleles showing the fewest. Sequencing depth was assumed to be roughly uniform across donors in the presence/absence analyses, though that assumption may not hold.

The germline V gene (reference sequence) specifies PRHDT as CDR1 and FYEKMQ as CDR2. From the cysteine through the phenylalanine, the CDR3 covers 18 amino acids. Only the CDR3 DNA stays, 54 bases, in frame from base 1. Trimming leaves V shorter by 2 bases and J shorter by 2 bases, with the junction holding 11 bases beyond the gene matches. A word on this clone: The antigen it recognizes is unknown. There are no base qualities to consult, and no much larger clone falls within one base.

Libraries were constructed by the immunoSEQ multiplex PCR assay. A mixture of 60 forward primers for TCR Vbeta segments and 13 reverse primers for TCR Jbeta segments was used in the multiplex PCR. The CDR3 region of rearranged TCR beta genes was amplified from genomic DNA with a multiplex PCR assay. The amplified TCR beta libraries were sequenced on the Illumina HiSeq System as 87-base-pair reads. In the paper's pipeline: Across the roughly 670 repertoires, a later analysis counted some 80 million unique TCR beta chains, around 11 million of which were shared by at least two donors. Raw reads were error-corrected and collapsed into unique sequences by a nearest-neighbor algorithm in which closely related sequences were merged to remove PCR and sequencing errors. Alignment of CDR3 sequences to IMGT reference sequences was used to assign V, D and J gene segments. For a sequence to be retained, a match of at least six nucleotides to both a V gene segment and a J gene segment was required. Rearrangements were called productive when the CDR3 lacked stop codons and stayed in frame with V and J; all others were non-productive. Following IMGT convention, CDR3 was defined as the stretch from the second conserved V-encoded cysteine up to the conserved J-encoded phenylalanine. The earlier analysis of approximately 590 of the donors excluded any sequence lacking an unambiguous match to a single V gene segment. An earlier analysis of fewer than 650 of the donors classified V segments as functional when productive rearrangements were above 56.7% and as segregating when the standard deviation between donors was above 5%. A statistical classification framework was built to diagnose cytomegalovirus status from the catalog of TCR beta chain sequences. In a later analysis, V and J genes were assigned by comparing TCR nucleotide sequences against IMGT/GENE-DB human TR gene sequences. The TCRdist pipeline was used in a later analysis to assign CDR3 sequences and most-parsimonious VDJ recombination scenarios. In a later analysis, each TCR beta chain was defined by its CDR3 amino acid sequence together with its V-gene family, and reads without a unique V-gene family were excluded. In a later analysis, 450 to 600 highly shared, low-generation-probability nucleotide sequences were removed to address suspected cross-contamination and a sequencing artifact. In a later analysis, a clonal expansion index for each public chain was calculated from normalized within-repertoire ranks of inferred template counts. In a later analysis, generation probabilities were computed with a VDJ recombination model fitted to out-of-frame rearrangements, and the resulting probabilities were checked against IGoR. Hypergeometric tests were used in a later analysis to score TCR-TCR, TCR-HLA and TCR-CMV co-occurrence, with a repertoire-size bias correction applied to the TCR pairs. A later analysis estimated false discovery rates by permuting HLA or CMV assignments 20 times. In a later analysis, co-occurring TCRs were grouped with DBSCAN, and TCRdist sequence similarity was added when clustering was performed within HLA-allele-positive subsets. Co-occurrence clustering excluded repertoires with fewer than 30,000 or more than 120,000 public chains, plus five with anomalous nucleotide sharing. As stored in TCRdb, this immuneACCESS dataset retains in-frame rearrangements with V and J assigned. A fraction of the clones does not appear; measured against another copy, unresolved V genes explain less than half of the discrepancy, and the remainder lacks a known reason. V and J calls plus clone size are reproduced from that table; the DNA served to infer D and trimming. Recorded for this sample are some 200,000 clones; more than 75% of them occurred a single time. The biggest ten clones account for around 0.21% of the sample.

The cohort consisted of 600 or so healthy bone marrow donors. Cohort members were all nominally healthy when sampled, although unrecorded immune exposures were likely present. The donor tested CMV seronegative and was one of the 352 seronegative cohort members. Each donor provided a peripheral blood sample, and peripheral blood mononuclear cells were used for TCR beta sequencing. The Qiagen DNeasy Blood Extraction Kit was used to extract genomic DNA from the blood cell samples. Sequencing was done on a sample of PBMCs. Recombination joined TRBV13 with TRBJ2-3, and 9 junctional nucleotides match TRBD2. The receptor was derived from a girl younger than two in good health and CMV-seronegative. The nucleotide sequence reads as follows: TGTGCCAGCAGCTTAAGGGGCGGGGGGGAGGCGGACACAGATACGCAGTATTTT. Protein translation: CASSLRGGGEADTDTQYF.